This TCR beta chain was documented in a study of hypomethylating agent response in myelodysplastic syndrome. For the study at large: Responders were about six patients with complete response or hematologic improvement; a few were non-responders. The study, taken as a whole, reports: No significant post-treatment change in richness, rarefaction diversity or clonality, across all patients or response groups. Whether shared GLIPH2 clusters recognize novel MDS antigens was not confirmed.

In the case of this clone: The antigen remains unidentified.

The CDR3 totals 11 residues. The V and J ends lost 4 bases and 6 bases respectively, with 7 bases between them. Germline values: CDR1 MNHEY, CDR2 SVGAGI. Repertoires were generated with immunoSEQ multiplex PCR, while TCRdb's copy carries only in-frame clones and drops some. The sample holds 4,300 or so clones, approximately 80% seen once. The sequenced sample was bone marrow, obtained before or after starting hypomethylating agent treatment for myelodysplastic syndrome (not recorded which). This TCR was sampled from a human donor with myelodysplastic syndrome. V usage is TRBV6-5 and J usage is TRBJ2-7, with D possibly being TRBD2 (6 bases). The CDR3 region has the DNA TGTGCCAGCAGTTCCGGGGGCGAGCAGTACTTC. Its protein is CASSSGGEQYF.